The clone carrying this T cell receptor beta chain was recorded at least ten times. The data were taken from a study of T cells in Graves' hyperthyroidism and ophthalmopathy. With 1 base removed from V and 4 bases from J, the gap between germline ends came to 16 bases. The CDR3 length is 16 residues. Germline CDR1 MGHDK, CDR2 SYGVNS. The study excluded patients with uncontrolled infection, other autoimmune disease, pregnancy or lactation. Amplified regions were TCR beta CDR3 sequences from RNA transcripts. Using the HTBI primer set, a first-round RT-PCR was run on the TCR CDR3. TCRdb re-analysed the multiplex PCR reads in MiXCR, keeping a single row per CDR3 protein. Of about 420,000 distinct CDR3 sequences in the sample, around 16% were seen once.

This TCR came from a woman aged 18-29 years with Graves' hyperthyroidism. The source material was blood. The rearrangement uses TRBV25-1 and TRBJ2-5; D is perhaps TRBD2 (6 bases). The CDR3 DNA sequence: TGTGCCAGCAGTGAATTGCGGGTCGGAGGGCTAGAGACCCAGTACTTC. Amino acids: CASSELRVGGLETQYF.